This TCR beta chain was recorded in a study of identical twins. MiXCR, applied by TCRdb to the 5' RACE reads, yields one record per CDR3 protein. The sample lists 250,000 to 350,000 distinct CDR3 sequences; around 8.8% were seen once. There are 17 residues in the CDR3. The germline V gene encodes CDR1 MGHRA and CDR2 YSYEKL. V was clipped by 1 base and J by 0 bases, with 13 bases between them. This clonotype was picked up a small number of times. Separately, the same data were catalogued under a study of yellow fever vaccine responses in identical twins.

V usage is TRBV4-1 and J usage is TRBJ1-5; the D gene is possibly TRBD1 (5 bases). Material: memory (CD45RO+) T cells sorted from blood. The clonotype comes from a woman between 18 and 29 years old in good health. The CDR3 coding sequence is TGCGCCAGCAGCCAAGCGGTTCCAGGGTTTAGCAATCAGCCCCAGCATTTT. This encodes CASSQAVPGFSNQPQHF.